Sequencing of this T cell receptor (beta chain) was carried out in a study of cytomegalovirus exposure and HLA in healthy donors. Whole-study context: There were around 100 million unique TCR beta sequences, drawn from around 180 million T cells, in an earlier analysis. Study-level findings and limits: CMV serostatus was the only recorded immune exposure for donors.

Germline CDR1 and CDR2: SGHDT and YYEEEE. V lost 0 bases and J lost 10; bases outside the gene matches: 7. CDR3 size: 15 residues. Amplification used 60 Vbeta primers and 13 Jbeta primers. The table came from immunoSEQ multiplex PCR; TCRdb's copy has only in-frame clones and leaves some out. The profile shows about 110,000 clones, roughly two thirds of them singletons. With regard to this clone: Its antigen is not known.

V is TRBV5-6 and J is TRBJ1-5; TRBD1 agrees at 10 bases. The sample taken for sequencing was PBMCs. The source of this sequence is a female donor in good health and CMV-seronegative. The CDR3 bases are TGTGCCAGCAGCTTGGGCGGGACAGGGGTTTCTCCCCAGCATTTT. Translation gives CASSLGGTGVSPQHF.